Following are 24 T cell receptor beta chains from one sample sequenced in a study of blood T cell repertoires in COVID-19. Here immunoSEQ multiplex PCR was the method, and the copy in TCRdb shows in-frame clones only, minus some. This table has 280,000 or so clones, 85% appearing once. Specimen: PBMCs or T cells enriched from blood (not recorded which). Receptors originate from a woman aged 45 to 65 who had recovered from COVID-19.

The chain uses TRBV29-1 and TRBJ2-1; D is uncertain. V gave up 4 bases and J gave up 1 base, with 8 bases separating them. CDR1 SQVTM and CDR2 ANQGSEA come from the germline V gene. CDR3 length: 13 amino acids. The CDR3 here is CSVVGVSYNEQFF. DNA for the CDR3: TGCAGCGTTGTTGGAGTTTCCTACAATGAGCAGTTCTTC.

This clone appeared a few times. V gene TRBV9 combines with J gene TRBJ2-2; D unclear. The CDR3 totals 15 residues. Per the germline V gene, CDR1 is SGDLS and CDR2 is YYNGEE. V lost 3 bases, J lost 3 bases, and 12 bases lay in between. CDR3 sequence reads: CASSADARDTGELFF. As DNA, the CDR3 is TGTGCCAGCAGCGCTGACGCCCGGGACACCGGGGAGCTGTTTTTT.

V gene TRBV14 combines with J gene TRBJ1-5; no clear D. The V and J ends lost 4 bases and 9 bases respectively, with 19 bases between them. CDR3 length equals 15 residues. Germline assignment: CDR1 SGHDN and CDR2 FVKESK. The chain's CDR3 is CASSLKPRWERPQHF. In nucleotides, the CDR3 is TGTGCCAGCAGCCTCAAGCCTAGGTGGGAGCGGCCCCAGCATTTT.

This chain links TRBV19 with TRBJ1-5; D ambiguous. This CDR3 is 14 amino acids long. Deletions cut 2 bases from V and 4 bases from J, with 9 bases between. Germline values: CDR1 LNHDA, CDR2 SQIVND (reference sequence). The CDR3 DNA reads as TGTGCCAGTAGTATACGTTCCGGGAATCAGCCCCAGCATTTT. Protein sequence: CASSIRSGNQPQHF.

The chain's CDR3 is CASSVDRSSYNEQFF. CDR3 sequence (DNA): TGTGCCAGCAGCGTTGACAGGAGCTCCTACAATGAGCAGTTCTTC. The chain combines TRBV28 with TRBJ2-1; maybe TRBD1 (6 bases). Trimming cost V 6 bases and J 0 bases, with 12 bases left between them. Germline V gene sequence: CDR1 MDHEN, CDR2 SYDVKM. The CDR3 contains 15 residues.

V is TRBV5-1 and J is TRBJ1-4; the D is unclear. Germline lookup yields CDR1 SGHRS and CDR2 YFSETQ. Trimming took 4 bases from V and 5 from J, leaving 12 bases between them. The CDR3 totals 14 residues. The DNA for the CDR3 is TGCGCCAGCAGCGCCCGAGGCCTAAATGAAAAACTGTTTTTT. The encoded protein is CASSARGLNEKLFF.

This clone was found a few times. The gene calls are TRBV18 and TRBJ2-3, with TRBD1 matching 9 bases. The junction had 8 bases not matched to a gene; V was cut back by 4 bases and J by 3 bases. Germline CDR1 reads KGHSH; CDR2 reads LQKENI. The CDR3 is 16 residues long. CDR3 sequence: CASSRDTQGATDTQYF. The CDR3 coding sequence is TGTGCCAGCTCACGGGACACACAGGGGGCAACAGATACGCAGTATTTT.

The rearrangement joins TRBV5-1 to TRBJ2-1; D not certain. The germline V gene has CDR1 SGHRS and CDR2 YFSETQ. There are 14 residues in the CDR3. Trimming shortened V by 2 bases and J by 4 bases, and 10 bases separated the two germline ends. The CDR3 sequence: CASSFAQQYNEQFF. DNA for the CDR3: TGCGCCAGCAGCTTCGCACAGCAGTACAATGAGCAGTTCTTC.

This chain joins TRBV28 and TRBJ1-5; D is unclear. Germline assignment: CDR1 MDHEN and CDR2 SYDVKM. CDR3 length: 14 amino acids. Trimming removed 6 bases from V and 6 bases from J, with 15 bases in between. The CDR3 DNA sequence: TGTGCCAGCAGAACAACCTCGAGGGCTCAGCCCCAGCATTTT. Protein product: CASRTTSRAQPQHF.

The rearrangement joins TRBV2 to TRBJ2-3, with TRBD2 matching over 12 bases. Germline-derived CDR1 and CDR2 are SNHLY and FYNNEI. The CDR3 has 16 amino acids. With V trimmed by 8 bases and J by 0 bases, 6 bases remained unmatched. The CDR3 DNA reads TGTGCCAGCCTAGCGGGGGGGCTTAGTAGCACAGATACGCAGTATTTT. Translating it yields CASLAGGLSSTDTQYF.

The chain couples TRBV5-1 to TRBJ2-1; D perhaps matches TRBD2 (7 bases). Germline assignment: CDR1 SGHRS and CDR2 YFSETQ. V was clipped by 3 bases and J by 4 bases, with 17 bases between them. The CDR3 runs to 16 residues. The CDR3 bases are TGCGCCAGCAGCTCCCGGGGGGCATCGCGGTACAATGAGCAGTTCTTC. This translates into CASSSRGASRYNEQFF.

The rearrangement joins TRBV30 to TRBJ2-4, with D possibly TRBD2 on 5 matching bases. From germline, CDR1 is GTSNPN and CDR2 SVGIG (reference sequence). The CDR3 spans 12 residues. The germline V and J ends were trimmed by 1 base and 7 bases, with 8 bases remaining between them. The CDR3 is CAWSGSGNIQYF. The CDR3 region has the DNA TGTGCCTGGAGTGGCTCGGGGAACATTCAGTACTTC.

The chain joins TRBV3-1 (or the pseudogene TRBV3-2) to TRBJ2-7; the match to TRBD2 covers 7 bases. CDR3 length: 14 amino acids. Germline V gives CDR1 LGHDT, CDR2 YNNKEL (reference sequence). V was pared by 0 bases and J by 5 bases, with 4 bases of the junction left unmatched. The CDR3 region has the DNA TGTGCCAGCAGCCAAGAGGGGGGGAGCAACGAGCAGTACTTC. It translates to CASSQEGGSNEQYF.

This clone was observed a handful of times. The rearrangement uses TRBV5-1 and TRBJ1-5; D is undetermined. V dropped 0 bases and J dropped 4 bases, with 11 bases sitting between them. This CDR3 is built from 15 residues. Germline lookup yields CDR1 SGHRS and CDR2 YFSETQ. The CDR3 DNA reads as TGCGCCAGCAGCTTGGATAGCAGCCAAAATCAGCCCCAGCATTTT. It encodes CASSLDSSQNQPQHF.

CDR3 in DNA: TGCAGCGTTGAACAGGGGGCGGACAATGAGCAGTTCTTC. Its protein product is CSVEQGADNEQFF. The V call is TRBV29-1, the J call TRBJ2-1, with 8 positions matching TRBD1. Trimming cost V 2 bases and J 5 bases; bases outside gene matches: 2. Germline V lookup: CDR1 SQVTM, CDR2 ANQGSEA. This CDR3 has 13 amino acids.

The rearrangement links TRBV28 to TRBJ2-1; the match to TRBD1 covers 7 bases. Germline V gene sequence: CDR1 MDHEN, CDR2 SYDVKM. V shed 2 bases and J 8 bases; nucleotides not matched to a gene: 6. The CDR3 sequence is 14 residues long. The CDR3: CASSLPTGVYEQFF. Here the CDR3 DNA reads TGTGCCAGCAGTTTACCTACAGGGGTCTATGAGCAGTTCTTC.

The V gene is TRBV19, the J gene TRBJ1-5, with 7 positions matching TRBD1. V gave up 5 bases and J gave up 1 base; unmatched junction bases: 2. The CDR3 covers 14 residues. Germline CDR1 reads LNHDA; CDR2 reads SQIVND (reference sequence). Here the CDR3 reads CASSATGSNQPQHF. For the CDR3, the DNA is TGTGCCAGTAGTGCGACAGGGAGCAATCAGCCCCAGCATTTT.

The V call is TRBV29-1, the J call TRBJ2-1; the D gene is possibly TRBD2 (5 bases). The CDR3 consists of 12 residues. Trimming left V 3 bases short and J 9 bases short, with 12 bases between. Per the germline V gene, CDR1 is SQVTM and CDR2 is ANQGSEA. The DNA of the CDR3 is TGCAGCGTTGACCCGTGGGAGAGTGAGCAGTTCTTC. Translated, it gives CSVDPWESEQFF.

Written as DNA, the CDR3 is TGTGCCAGCAGCGTATATGCGGGGGGGACGAGTGAGCAGTTCTTC. Protein: CASSVYAGGTSEQFF. The chain couples TRBV9 to TRBJ2-1, with 9 nucleotides matching TRBD2. CDR1 and CDR2 from the germline V gene are SGDLS and YYNGEE. This CDR3 has 15 amino acids. V was clipped by 1 base and J by 9 bases; unmatched bases: 8.

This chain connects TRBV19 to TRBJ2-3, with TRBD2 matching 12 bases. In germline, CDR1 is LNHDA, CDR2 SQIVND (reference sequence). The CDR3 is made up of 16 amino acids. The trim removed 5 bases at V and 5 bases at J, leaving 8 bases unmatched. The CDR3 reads CASSFRLAGVGDTQYF. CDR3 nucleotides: TGTGCCAGTAGTTTCCGACTAGCGGGAGTGGGAGATACGCAGTATTTT. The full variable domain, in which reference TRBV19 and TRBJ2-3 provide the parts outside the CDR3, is DGGITQSPKYLFRKEGQNVTLSCEQNLNHDAMYWYRQDPGQGLRLIYYSQIVNDFQKGDIAEGYSVSREKKESFPLTVTSAQKNPTAFYLCASSFRLAGVGDTQYFGPGTRLTVL.

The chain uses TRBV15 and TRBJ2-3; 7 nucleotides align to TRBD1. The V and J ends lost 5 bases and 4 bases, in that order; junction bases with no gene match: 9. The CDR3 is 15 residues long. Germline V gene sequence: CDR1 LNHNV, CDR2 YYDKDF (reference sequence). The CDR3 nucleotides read TGTGCCACCAGCCAACAGGGGAAGGTCGCAGATACGCAGTATTTT. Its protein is CATSQQGKVADTQYF.

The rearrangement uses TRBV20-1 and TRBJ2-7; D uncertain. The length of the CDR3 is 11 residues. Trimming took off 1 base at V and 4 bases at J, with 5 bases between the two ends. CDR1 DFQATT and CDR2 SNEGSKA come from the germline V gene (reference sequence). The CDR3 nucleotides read TGCAGTGCTAGAGTTCGGTACGAGCAGTACTTC. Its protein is CSARVRYEQYF.

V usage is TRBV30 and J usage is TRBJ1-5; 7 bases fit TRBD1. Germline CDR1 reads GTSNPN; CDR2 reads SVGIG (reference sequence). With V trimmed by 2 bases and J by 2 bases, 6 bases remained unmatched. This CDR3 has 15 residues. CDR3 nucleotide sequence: TGTGCCTGGAGTACGAAGGGGGCTGGCAATCAGCCCCAGCATTTT. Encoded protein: CAWSTKGAGNQPQHF.

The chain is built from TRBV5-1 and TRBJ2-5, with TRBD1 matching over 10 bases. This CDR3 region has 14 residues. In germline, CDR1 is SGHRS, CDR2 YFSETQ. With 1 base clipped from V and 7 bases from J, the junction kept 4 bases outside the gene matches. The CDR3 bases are TGCGCCAGCAGCTTGTATGGGACAGGGGCGACCCAGTACTTC. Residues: CASSLYGTGATQYF. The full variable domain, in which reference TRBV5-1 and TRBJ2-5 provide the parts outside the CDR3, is KAGVTQTPRYLIKTRGQQVTLSCSPISGHRSVSWYQQTPGQGLQFLFEYFSETQRNKGNFPGRFSGRQFSNSRSEMNVSTLELGDSALYLCASSLYGTGATQYFGPGTRLLVL.